One and the same sample provided the 20 T cell receptor beta chains below, sequenced in a study of response to subunit inactivated influenza vaccine (dated by TCRdb to the late 2010s). Libraries were built with RT-PCR. Sequencing was performed on an Illumina HiSeq 2500. The raw public reads went through TCRdb reprocessing: fastp at Q25, MiXCR clone calling, in-frame beta chains kept. Duplicate CDR3 protein sequences are folded into a single record with the most common DNA and genes. Present in this sample are 560,000 or so distinct CDR3 sequences, under 9% of which were seen just once. The ten largest clones capture approximately 13% of the sample. The material was PBMCs from blood, obtained less than 25 months after vaccination. The receptor set was obtained from a man aged 50 to 69 who received an inactivated influenza vaccine. Donor details come from another sample of the same person, matched by shared clones.

There are a few counts of this clonotype. The chain employs TRBV20-1 and TRBJ2-3; D is ambiguous. V was trimmed by 6 bases and J by 2 bases, leaving 12 bases between them. CDR3 length: 13 residues. Germline V gives CDR1 DFQATT, CDR2 SNEGSKA (reference sequence). CDR3 loop: CSALATLTDTQYF. CDR3 DNA sequence: TGCAGTGCCCTGGCTACCCTCACAGATACGCAGTATTTT.

The V and J genes are TRBV27 and TRBJ2-7; D is perhaps TRBD2 (6 bases). The V end was cut by 6 bases, the J end by 1 base, with 13 bases between. Per the germline V gene, CDR1 is MNHEY and CDR2 is SMNVEV (reference sequence). The CDR3 extends over 14 amino acids. The CDR3 protein is CASRNVGGSYEQYF. CDR3 nucleotide sequence: TGTGCCAGCAGGAATGTCGGGGGTTCCTACGAGCAGTACTTC.

Ten or more counts support this clonotype. This rearrangement joins TRBV7-2 to TRBJ2-1; the D is unclear. CDR3 length: 16 residues. The germline CDR1 and CDR2 sequences are SGHTA and FQGNSA. Trimming left V 2 bases short and J 0 bases short, with 11 bases between. The DNA for the CDR3 is TGTGCCAGCAGCTTAACGCCGGTTAGCTCCTACAATGAGCAGTTCTTC. Its protein product is CASSLTPVSSYNEQFF.

The chain links TRBV20-1 to TRBJ2-1, with 11 nucleotides matching TRBD2. The CDR3 is 15 residues long. Germline CDR1 DFQATT, CDR2 SNEGSKA (reference sequence). The V segment lost 0 bases and the J segment 12 bases; nucleotides outside the gene matches: 10. The CDR3 region has the DNA TGCAGTGCTAGAGATCCAGGTAGCGGGAGGGCCGGGCAGTTCTTC. It codes for CSARDPGSGRAGQFF.

This rearrangement joins TRBV7-2 to TRBJ1-4, with D tentatively TRBD1 (6 bases). CDR1 and CDR2 from the germline V gene are SGHTA and FQGNSA. This CDR3 spans 15 amino acids. Trimming removed 5 bases from V and 3 bases from J, with 13 bases in between. This chain's CDR3 is CASSPRGSANEKLFF. The CDR3 DNA reads TGTGCCAGCAGCCCTAGGGGGAGTGCTAATGAAAAACTGTTTTTT.

This chain joins TRBV6-1 and TRBJ2-7; the match to TRBD1 covers 8 bases. CDR1 is MNHNS, CDR2 SASEGT, per germline. There are 14 residues in the CDR3. Trimming removed 6 bases from V and 0 bases from J; junction bases left unmatched: 4. As DNA, the CDR3 is TGTGCCAGCAGCCAGGGACAGGACTCCTACGAGCAGTACTTC. Protein product: CASSQGQDSYEQYF.

This clonotype was found a few times. J is TRBJ2-1 and V is TRBV6-5; a possible D gene is TRBD1 (6 bases). This CDR3 has 14 amino acids. CDR1 is MNHEY, CDR2 SVGAGI, per germline. V shed 0 bases and J shed 5 bases, with 8 bases lying between them. CDR3 nucleotide sequence: TGTGCCAGCAGTTACTCGTGGGGGCACAATGAGCAGTTCTTC. Amino acids: CASSYSWGHNEQFF.

This clonotype was counted between two and nine times. This chain connects TRBV14 to TRBJ1-1, with a tentative D call TRBD1 (6 bases). The CDR3 sequence is 15 residues long. Germline CDR1 and CDR2: SGHDN and FVKESK. V was cut by 1 base and J by 6 bases, with 15 bases left in between. In DNA form, the CDR3 reads TGTGCCAGCAGCCAAGTGGGGGCAAGGGAGGCTGAAGCTTTCTTT. Translating gives CASSQVGAREAEAFF.

This clonotype was detected a few times. The chain carries TRBV28 and TRBJ2-3; D is unresolved. The CDR3 runs 16 residues. V was pared by 2 bases and J by 2 bases, with 14 bases between. Germline V gene lookup returns CDR1 MDHEN and CDR2 SYDVKM. In DNA, the CDR3 is TGTGCCAGCAGTTTACCGGCGCGCTACCCCACAGATACGCAGTATTTT. Translated: CASSLPARYPTDTQYF. Full variable domain (outside the CDR3, taken from reference TRBV28 and TRBJ2-3): DVKVTQSSRYLVKRTGEKVFLECVQDMDHENMFWYRQDPGLGLRLIYFSYDVKMKEKGDIPEGYSVSREKKERFSLILESASTNQTSMYLCASSLPARYPTDTQYFGPGTRLTVL.

This clonotype was seen only a few times. The rearrangement links TRBV4-2 to TRBJ2-1; TRBD2 matches 9 bases. Trimming took 3 bases from V and 0 from J; bases not matched to a gene: 15. Germline loops: CDR1 LGHNA, CDR2 YNFKEQ. The CDR3 is 20 residues long. CDR3 nucleotides: TGTGCCAGCAGCCAGATACCGGGACTAGCAGCCGTGAGCTCCTACAATGAGCAGTTCTTC. Residues: CASSQIPGLAAVSSYNEQFF.

This clonotype was counted a few times. This chain links TRBV20-1 with TRBJ2-1, with D unresolved. Trimming pared 4 bases from V and 2 bases from J, leaving 9 bases between. CDR1 is DFQATT and CDR2 is SNEGSKA in the germline V gene (reference sequence). The CDR3 is 13 residues long. The DNA for the CDR3 is TGCAGTGCTATCCCCGGAGCCTACAATGAGCAGTTCTTC. Residues: CSAIPGAYNEQFF.

This clonotype has a count of ten or more. This chain uses TRBV20-1 with TRBJ1-4; 7 bases line up with TRBD1. The CDR3 spans 14 residues. Per the germline V gene, CDR1 is DFQATT and CDR2 is SNEGSKA (reference sequence). After removal of 2 bases from V and 3 bases from J, the junction contained 3 bases not matched to a gene. The CDR3 coding sequence is TGCAGTGCTAGACCAGGGGGTTCTAATGAAAAACTGTTTTTT. Translation gives CSARPGGSNEKLFF.

There are a few counts of this clonotype. This chain connects TRBV29-1 to TRBJ1-1, with 9 bases lining up with TRBD1. After removal of 7 bases from V and 5 bases from J, the junction contained 11 bases not matched to a gene. The CDR3 runs to 14 residues. The V gene's germline CDR1 is SQVTM and CDR2 ANQGSEA. The CDR3 DNA sequence: TGCAGCGCTAAGACCGGGACAGGGAAAACTGAAGCTTTCTTT. This gives the protein CSAKTGTGKTEAFF.

This clonotype showed up just a few times. V gene TRBV4-3 combines with J gene TRBJ2-3; 8 bases match TRBD2. The CDR3 consists of 13 residues. The V and J ends lost 0 bases and 11 bases, in that order; junction bases with no gene match: 4. From germline, CDR1 is LGHNA and CDR2 YSLEER. CDR3 residues: CASSQERTSMQYF. CDR3 in DNA: TGCGCCAGCAGCCAAGAAAGGACTAGCATGCAGTATTTT.

The rearrangement links TRBV27 to TRBJ1-5; D ambiguous. Germline V gene sequence: CDR1 MNHEY, CDR2 SMNVEV (reference sequence). V was trimmed by 8 bases and J by 5 bases, leaving 7 bases between them. This CDR3 comprises 11 residues. The CDR3 DNA is TGTGCCAGCGGTGTTTATCAGCCCCAGCATTTT. It encodes CASGVYQPQHF.

This chain links TRBV2 with TRBJ2-4; possibly TRBD2 for D (5 bases). The CDR3 extends over 16 amino acids. Trimming cost V 7 bases and J 0 bases, with 16 bases left between them. Germline V lookup: CDR1 SNHLY, CDR2 FYNNEI. The CDR3 here is CASTLDGVLAKNIQYF. The CDR3 DNA reads as TGTGCCAGCACTCTAGACGGGGTTCTAGCCAAAAACATTCAGTACTTC.

This clonotype appeared many times. The V call is TRBV5-1, the J call TRBJ2-1; D possibly matches TRBD1 or TRBD2 (5 bases each). V lost 4 bases, J lost 0 bases, and 14 bases lay in between. Germline assignment: CDR1 SGHRS and CDR2 YFSETQ. The CDR3 loop spans 16 amino acids. In DNA, the CDR3 is TGCGCCAGCAGCACACGAGGGACGGGCTCCTACAATGAGCAGTTCTTC. It is translated as CASSTRGTGSYNEQFF. Based on the CDR3 plus reference TRBV5-1 and TRBJ2-1, the full variable domain is KAGVTQTPRYLIKTRGQQVTLSCSPISGHRSVSWYQQTPGQGLQFLFEYFSETQRNKGNFPGRFSGRQFSNSRSEMNVSTLELGDSALYLCASSTRGTGSYNEQFFGPGTRLTVL.

This clonotype has only a few counts. The rearrangement joins TRBV4-2 to TRBJ2-5; TRBD2 might be the D (6 bases). The V and J ends lost 0 bases and 14 bases respectively, with 16 bases between them. This CDR3 is 13 amino acids long. Germline-derived CDR1 and CDR2 are LGHNA and YNFKEQ. This CDR3 is CASSQDPGRPYYF. The CDR3 region has the DNA TGTGCCAGCAGCCAAGACCCGGGGAGGCCTTATTACTTC.

This rearrangement joins TRBV11-2 to TRBJ2-5, with TRBD2 matching 12 bases. The ends lost 4 bases at V and 2 bases at J; junction bases unmatched: 14. The germline V gene has CDR1 SGHAT and CDR2 FQNNGV. The CDR3 covers 19 residues. As DNA, the CDR3 is TGTGCCAGCAGCTGGCCCCCGACTAGCGGGGGCGTGAAGCAAGAGACCCAGTACTTC. Translating gives CASSWPPTSGGVKQETQYF.

V and J are TRBV5-1 and TRBJ2-5, with 7 positions matching TRBD1. Germline CDR1 SGHRS, CDR2 YFSETQ. This CDR3 is 13 amino acids long. V lost 4 bases, J lost 2 bases, and 2 bases stayed unmatched. CDR3 amino acids: CASSEGQQETQYF. The CDR3 nucleotides read TGCGCCAGCAGCGAGGGACAGCAAGAGACCCAGTACTTC.